Detailed here is one T cell receptor (beta chain). This clone was recorded only once. Its antigen specificity is not known. No base qualities exist here, and no much larger clone lies one base off it. The data are from a study of blood T cell repertoires in COVID-19 (dated by TCRdb to the early 2020s). For the study in its entirety: Samples from collaborators originated in the United States, Italy and Spain and spanned both the acute and convalescent phases of COVID-19. The prospective study material was composed of cDNA or gDNA derived from T cells, B-cell-depleted T cells, or PBMCs. Subjects who had been exposed to COVID-19, were actively infected with it, or had recovered from it provided the deeply sampled blood TCRbeta repertoires that made up the dataset. The repertoires were released in a freely available public database meant as a resource for research on the immune response to SARS-CoV-2. The samples were drawn from two sources: the first 160 participants of the ongoing ImmuneRACE study, and about 1,300 subjects contributed by 6 global collaborators. Nearly every sample came with metadata listing a de-identified subject ID, COVID-19 status, age in years and sex. Where available, HLA class I and class II types were taken from metadata supplied by the sample provider and were not determined by assay-based typing. Paper-wide results and their limitations: The amount of clinical and demographic metadata varied by source and participant and was provided uncurated.

Participants in the prospective study were enrolled through a virtual design, were aged about 18 to 90 years, and lived in roughly 26 United States geographic areas. To assign participants to cohorts, the prospective study relied on clinical history that participants themselves reported in a screening survey and a study questionnaire. Mobile phlebotomists in the prospective study collected whole blood, serum and a nasopharyngeal or oropharyngeal swab from every participant. Prospective study participants could optionally give additional blood draws and questionnaires over an approximately 2-month period. Before DNA extraction, blood samples from the prospective study were shipped at room temperature or frozen. Reading the germline V gene gives CDR1 SQVTM and CDR2 ANQGSEA. From its cysteine to its phenylalanine, the CDR3 spans 13 amino acids. Only the CDR3 DNA stays, 39 bases, in frame from base 1. After removal of 5 bases from V and 8 bases from J, the junction retains 3 bases not matched to a gene.

TCRbeta CDR3 regions were amplified from genomic DNA by means of the immunoSEQ Assay, a bias-controlled multiplex PCR. The authors' analysis ran thus. The number of nucleated cells in each sample was estimated by amplification of reference gene primers within the assay. Sequence reads were collapsed and filtered to measure the absolute abundance of every unique TCRbeta CDR3 rearrangement. Productive Simpson clonality was computed per sample as the square root of Simpson's diversity index over productive rearrangements. What TCRdb holds here is the immuneACCESS table cut down to in-frame rearrangements. Part of the clones is not present; checked against another copy, under half of the missing clones reflect an unresolved V gene, and the others are unexplained. V, J and clone size derive from that table, while D and trimming were established from the DNA sequence. For this sample the table gives approximately 260,000 clones, of which about 85% were detected only once. Of the sample, more than 5% falls within the top ten clones.

The rearranged chain carries TRBV29-1 and TRBJ1-6; TRBD1 lines up with 10 middle nucleotides. The TCR was taken from a woman in her 30s with acute COVID-19. Input material: PBMCs or T cells enriched from blood (not recorded which). The nucleotide sequence reads as follows: TGCAGCGTTAGACAGGGGGCCGATTCACCCCTCCACTTT. Protein translation: CSVRQGADSPLHF.